This T cell receptor (beta chain) was observed in a study of T cell responses to AZD1222 COVID-19 vaccine. Whole-study results and caveats: There were repertoire samples only from the period after the peak T cell response. At baseline, seropositivity was found in only 5 to 7 AZD1222 recipients. Spike-specific TCR repertoires showed rising breadth and depth after two AZD1222 doses. Unmutated regions of variants are reportedly targeted by nearly half of spike-specific TCRs.

Some clones are missing from TCRdb's copy, which holds only in-frame ones; the method was immunoSEQ multiplex PCR. There are about 180,000 clones in the sample; roughly nine tenths occur only once, and around 1.8% lies in the top ten. This CDR3 has 14 amino acids. Germline CDR1 reads SGHAT; CDR2 reads FQNNGV. Trimming removed 5 bases from V and 4 bases from J, with 14 bases in between. With regard to this clone: As yet, its antigen is unknown.

Specimen: peripheral blood, collected on day 0 of AZD1222 vaccination. The TCR originated in an adult in good health. This rearrangement joins TRBV11-2 to TRBJ1-1; tentatively, D is TRBD1 (6 bases). The CDR3: CASSSRRGFTEAFF. CDR3 DNA sequence: TGTGCCAGCAGCAGTCGCAGGGGATTCACTGAAGCTTTCTTT.